The present TCR beta chain was sequenced within a study of human T cells and chemical hapten exposure. Study at large: Patches with 0.01% DPC went on the upper back, and the tests were read at 6 days.

Trimming removed 9 bases from V and 2 bases from J; junction bases left unmatched: 7. This CDR3 has 15 amino acids. Study-wide points: Patch test score rose with PT1 expanded TCR count, significant at thresholds 8, 16 and 32, not 4. The study found expanded TCRs formed significantly more large CDR3 similarity clusters than controls. No alteration of TCRs above 1 in 1000 frequency was seen with DPC sensitization.

Stated time point: patch test 2, 6 weeks after DPC sensitization. Treatment meaning: therapeutic diphenylcyclopropenone sensitization with weekly scalp DPC. This clonotype was found a few times. Its antigen remains unknown. TCRdb independently ran MiXCR on the RACE reads; one entry per CDR3 protein. Among roughly 380,000 distinct CDR3 sequences listed, under 6.5% were seen once. The TCR sequence derives from a woman aged 18 to 35 with alopecia areata. Some clones in this sample may be carry-over from other donors' samples. The input for sequencing was whole blood, taken in connection with sensitization to the hapten diphenylcyclopropenone (DPC). This chain connects TRBV12-3 or TRBV12-4 to TRBJ2-2, with TRBD2 matching 9 bases. CDR3 in DNA: TGTGCCAGTGAAGCGGGGGGACAAAACACCGGGGAGCTGTTTTTT. Protein sequence: CASEAGGQNTGELFF.